This section outlines one T cell receptor (beta chain) sequence together with its context. The CDR3 extends over 17 amino acids. The germline V gene encodes CDR1 LNHDA and CDR2 SQIVND (reference sequence). The trim removed 6 bases at V and 7 bases at J, leaving 16 bases unmatched. This entry is derived from a study of blood T cell repertoires in COVID-19. Libraries were prepared by immunoSEQ multiplex PCR; TCRdb keeps only in-frame clonotypes and omits some of them. The repertoire includes about 67,000 clones, approximately 87% of them detected once, and roughly 5.2% sits in the top ten. The TCR comes from a man in his fifties or sixties with active COVID-19. The V gene is TRBV19, the J gene TRBJ2-1; 9 nucleotides agree with TRBD1. The sample consisted of peripheral blood. Written as DNA, the CDR3 is TGTGCCAGTAGACCACCCCCCCGACAGGGGGTGCAGAATGAGCAGTTCTTC. Protein: CASRPPPRQGVQNEQFF.